The source of this T cell receptor beta chain is a study of identical twins (dated by TCRdb to 2016 to 2018). Regarding the research as a whole: TCR alpha and beta repertoires from monozygotic twins, unrelated adults of various ages and cord blood were deep-sequenced to test whether fetal clonotypes persist. To rule out contamination, the twin experiments were replicated at different times with different library preparation protocols.

The CDR3 spans 15 residues, from the cysteine through the phenylalanine. The sequence is cut down to CDR3 DNA, 45 bases in frame from base 1. Trimming takes 7 bases off V and 6 bases off J; junction bases not matched to a gene: 7. The germline V gene supplies CDR1 MDHEN and CDR2 SYDVKM. Library construction relied on 5' RACE. Sequencing instrument: Illumina HiSeq 2000. Template switching introduced a universal primer binding site; the final cDNA contained a unique molecular identifier, enabling accurate counting of TCR cDNA molecules. First-strand cDNA for TCR alpha and beta chains was synthesized from specific primers in the conserved constant-segment region. Each cDNA library was double barcoded, with a SMART-Mk sample barcode plus Illumina barcodes, to control for contamination. Two successive PCR steps introduced TruSeq adapter sequences along with Illumina sample barcodes. Sequencing of the TCR alpha and beta cDNA libraries was done on the Illumina HiSeq platform using custom primers. In the paper's pipeline: Raw reads were processed with MiGEC to extract unique molecular identifiers, and MiXCR was used to determine CDR3 positions. Recombination models were inferred per individual with the repgenHMM and IGoR tools using an EM algorithm. Shared clonotypes were analyzed with the tcR package in R, and sharing was normalized by the product of cloneset sizes. To study raw recombination without the effects of thymic and clonal selection, out-of-frame nonproductive sequences were analyzed. The public reads were run again by TCRdb, first through fastp at Q25 and then through MiXCR, and only productive beta chains were kept. Under each unique CDR3 protein, matching rows form one entry showing the most common genes and DNA. The V and J calls come from TCRdb's annotation, not from the publication. The sample records over 200,000 distinct CDR3 sequences, about 10% of which are singletons. The top ten clones comprise about 9% of the sample.

This clonotype turned up a few times. There is no known antigen for this receptor. No base quality information exists; no much larger clone differs at one position. Beyond this particular receptor, the publication reports: Zero-insertion analyses could be partly confounded by invariant T cells such as MAIT and iNKT, although diverse VJ usage argued against such confounding for most clonotypes. Compared with coincidental sharing between unrelated individuals, an excess of low generation-probability sequences was observed among out-of-frame TCR alpha sequences shared between twins. Abundant cord blood beta clonotypes had fewer insertions, young adult naive repertoires showed a similar but weaker trend, and memory repertoires showed no such trend. In monozygotic twins, out-of-frame TCR alpha sharing was systematically underestimated by recombination models, although the models agreed with sharing between unrelated individuals. In beta out-of-frame sequences, excess twin sharing was weaker, because having fewer shared sequences lowered the signal-to-noise ratio. Because the same donors could not be followed over many years, the conclusions depended on cross-sectional statistical analysis.

Every donor in the study was a healthy Caucasian. Miltenyi CD45RO+ enrichment and human naive T-cell isolation kits were used to isolate memory (CD45RO+) and naive T cells from PBMC. The V and J genes are TRBV28 and TRBJ2-1; 12 bases in the middle match TRBD2. The clonotype was recovered from a man aged 45-65 years in good health. The material sequenced was memory T cells sorted from blood. The meaning of the sample's cell subset or site label: CD45RO+ enriched T cells. This receptor has the CDR3 CASKPGLAGFNEQFF. The DNA sequence is TGTGCCAGCAAACCAGGACTAGCGGGATTCAATGAGCAGTTCTTC. The variable domain in full, with residues beyond the CDR3 obtained from the reference TRBV28 and TRBJ2-1 genes, is DVKVTQSSRYLVKRTGEKVFLECVQDMDHENMFWYRQDPGLGLRLIYFSYDVKMKEKGDIPEGYSVSREKKERFSLILESASTNQTSMYLCASKPGLAGFNEQFFGPGTRLTVL.